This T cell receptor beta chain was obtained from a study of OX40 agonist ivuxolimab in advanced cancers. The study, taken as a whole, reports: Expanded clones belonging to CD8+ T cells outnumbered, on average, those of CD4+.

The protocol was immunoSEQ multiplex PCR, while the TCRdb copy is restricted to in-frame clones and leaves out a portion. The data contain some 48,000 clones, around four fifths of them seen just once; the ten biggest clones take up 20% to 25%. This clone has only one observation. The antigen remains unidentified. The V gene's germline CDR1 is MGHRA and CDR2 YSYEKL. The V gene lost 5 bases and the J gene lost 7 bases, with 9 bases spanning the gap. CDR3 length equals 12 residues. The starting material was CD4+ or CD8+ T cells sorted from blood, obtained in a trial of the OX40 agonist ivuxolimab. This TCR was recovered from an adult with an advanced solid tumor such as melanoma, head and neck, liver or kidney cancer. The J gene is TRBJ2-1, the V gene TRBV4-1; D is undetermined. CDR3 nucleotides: TGCGCCAGCAGCGCAGTCAGTAATGAGCAGTTCTTC. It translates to CASSAVSNEQFF.